A selection of T cell receptor beta chains follows, all from one sample in a study of blood T cell repertoires in COVID-19. The table came from immunoSEQ multiplex PCR; TCRdb's copy has only in-frame clones and leaves some out. This repertoire shows 100,000 to 150,000 clones, around three quarters found once; its top ten account for 37%. The sample taken for sequencing was peripheral blood. The receptors shown here come from a man aged 35 to 55 with active or convalescent COVID-19. Each CDR3 is given with its conserved first and last residue. D genes are given only for firm matches. The listing skips clone size in some rows; elsewhere it reads once, few, many or a size class.

J gene	D gene	clone size	V gene	CDR3 protein	CDR3 DNA
TRBJ1-1	NA	once	TRBV29-1	CSVRAGGENTEAFF	TGCAGCGTCCGGGCGGGAGGGGAGAACACTGAAGCTTTCTTT
TRBJ2-7	NA	NA	TRBV11-3	CASSLAGPNEQYF	TGTGCCAGCAGCTTAGCAGGGCCAAACGAGCAGTACTTC
TRBJ1-2	TRBD1	NA	TRBV7-3	CASSLPGQGALTF	TGTGCCAGCAGCCTACCGGGACAGGGGGCGCTTACCTTC
TRBJ2-7	NA	few	TRBV2	CATSGSYEQYF	TGTGCCACCTCAGGGTCCTACGAGCAGTACTTC
TRBJ1-5	NA	NA	TRBV27	CASSLGGDQPQHF	TGTGCCAGCAGTTTGGGGGGGGATCAGCCCCAGCATTTT
TRBJ1-2	NA	once	TRBV5-4	CASSLVGADKNYGYTF	TGTGCCAGCAGCTTGGTAGGGGCAGATAAAAACTATGGCTACACCTTC
TRBJ1-1	NA	NA	TRBV12-3/TRBV12-4	CASSFQGNTEAFF	TGTGCCAGCAGTTTCCAGGGGAACACTGAAGCTTTCTTT
TRBJ1-1	TRBD1	NA	TRBV5-1	CASSKGTGTAGNTEAFF	TGCGCCAGCAGCAAGGGGACAGGGACCGCTGGGAACACTGAAGCTTTCTTT
TRBJ1-2	TRBD1	NA	TRBV9	CASSVGKGQGHGYTF	TGTGCCAGCAGCGTAGGAAAGGGACAGGGACATGGCTACACCTTC
TRBJ2-7	NA	NA	TRBV2	CASSEARGGNLADF	TGTGCCAGCAGTGAGGCTCGAGGCGGGAACCTTGCGGACTTC
TRBJ2-7	TRBD1	NA	TRBV5-1	CASSFGTGAYEQYF	TGCGCCAGCAGCTTCGGGACAGGGGCCTACGAGCAGTACTTC
TRBJ2-7	NA	NA	TRBV13	CASSLYGWGDPDYEQYF	TGTGCCAGCAGCTTATACGGGTGGGGGGACCCCGACTACGAGCAGTACTTC
TRBJ2-2	TRBD2	many	TRBV7-9	CASSPRLAGETGELFF	TGTGCCAGCAGCCCCCGACTAGCGGGAGAGACCGGGGAGCTGTTTTTT
TRBJ1-6	NA	NA	TRBV27	CASRFLPGQGSYNSPLHF	TGTGCCAGCAGGTTCCTGCCGGGACAAGGCTCCTATAATTCACCCCTCCACTTT
TRBJ2-2	NA	NA	TRBV9	CASSGDLITGELFF	TGTGCCAGCAGCGGGGACTTAATTACCGGGGAGCTGTTTTTT
TRBJ2-1	TRBD1	once	TRBV9	CASSDWTGGNEQFF	TGTGCCAGCAGCGACTGGACAGGGGGGAATGAGCAGTTCTTC
TRBJ2-1	NA	NA	TRBV5-1	CASSLQGDYNEQFF	TGCGCCAGCAGCTTGCAAGGGGATTACAATGAGCAGTTCTTC
TRBJ1-3	TRBD1	NA	TRBV5-7	CASSDDREAGNTIYF	TGTGCCAGCAGCGATGACAGGGAAGCTGGAAACACCATATATTTT
TRBJ2-7	TRBD1	NA	TRBV19	CASSNPGQGPGSHEQYF	TGTGCCAGTAGTAATCCGGGACAGGGGCCGGGGTCTCACGAGCAGTACTTC
TRBJ1-5	TRBD1	NA	TRBV7-6	CASSLGQGRAQPQHF	TGTGCCAGCAGCTTAGGACAGGGAAGAGCTCAGCCCCAGCATTTT
TRBJ1-5	NA	NA	TRBV7-2	CASSLASGISNQPQHF	TGTGCCAGCAGCTTAGCGTCAGGGATTAGCAATCAGCCCCAGCATTTT
TRBJ1-1	NA	NA	TRBV29-1	CSVGVNTEAFF	TGCAGCGTTGGAGTGAACACTGAAGCTTTCTTT
TRBJ2-1	TRBD1	NA	TRBV30	CAWSSGDRVNNEQFF	TGTGCCTGGAGTAGCGGCGACAGGGTAAACAATGAGCAGTTCTTC
TRBJ1-2	NA	NA	TRBV12-3/TRBV12-4	CASRAWGFGGYTF	TGTGCCAGCAGAGCTTGGGGCTTTGGGGGCTACACCTTC
TRBJ2-7	TRBD2	few	TRBV6-1	CASSERTSGSYEQYF	TGTGCCAGCAGTGAAAGGACTAGCGGGAGTTACGAGCAGTACTTC
TRBJ1-2	NA	NA	TRBV29-1	CSVSTGGAGGYTF	TGCAGCGTTTCAACTGGGGGGGCAGGAGGCTACACCTTC
TRBJ2-7	NA	NA	TRBV11-2	CASSPQGGYEQYF	TGTGCCAGCAGCCCACAAGGGGGCTACGAGCAGTACTTC